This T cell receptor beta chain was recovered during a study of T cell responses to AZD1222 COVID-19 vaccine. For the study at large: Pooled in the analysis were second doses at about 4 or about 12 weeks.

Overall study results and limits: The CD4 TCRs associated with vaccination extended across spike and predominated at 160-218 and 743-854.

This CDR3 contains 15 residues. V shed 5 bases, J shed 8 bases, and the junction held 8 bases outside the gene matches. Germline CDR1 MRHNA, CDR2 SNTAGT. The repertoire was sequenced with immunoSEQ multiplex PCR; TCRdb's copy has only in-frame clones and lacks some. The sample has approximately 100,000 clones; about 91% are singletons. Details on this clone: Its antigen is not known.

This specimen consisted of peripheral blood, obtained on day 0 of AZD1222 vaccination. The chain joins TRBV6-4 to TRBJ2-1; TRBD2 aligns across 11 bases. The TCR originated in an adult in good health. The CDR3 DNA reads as TGTGCCAGCAGTCCTATAGCGGGGGGGCTGTATGAGCAGTTCTTC. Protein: CASSPIAGGLYEQFF.